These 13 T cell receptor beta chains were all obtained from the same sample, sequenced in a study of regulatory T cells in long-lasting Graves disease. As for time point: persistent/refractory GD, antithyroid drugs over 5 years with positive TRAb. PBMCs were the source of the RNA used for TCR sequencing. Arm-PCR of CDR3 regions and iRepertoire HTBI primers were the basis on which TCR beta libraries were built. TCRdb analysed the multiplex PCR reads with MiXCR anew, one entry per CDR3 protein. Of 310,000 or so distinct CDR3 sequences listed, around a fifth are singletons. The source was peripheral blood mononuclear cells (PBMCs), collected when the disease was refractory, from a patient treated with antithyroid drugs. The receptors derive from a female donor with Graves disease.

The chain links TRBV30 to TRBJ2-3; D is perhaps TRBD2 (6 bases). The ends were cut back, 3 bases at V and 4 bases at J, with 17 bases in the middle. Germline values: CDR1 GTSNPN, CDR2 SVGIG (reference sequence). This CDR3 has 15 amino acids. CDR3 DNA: TGTGCCTGGAGAAGGTCGGGAGTTGGAGCAGATACGCAGTATTTT. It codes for CAWRRSGVGADTQYF.

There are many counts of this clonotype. CDR3 DNA: TGTGCCAGCAGAGAAAAGGCCCCTACTGAAGAGACCCAGTACTTC. This encodes CASREKAPTEETQYF. This chain links TRBV7-3 with TRBJ2-5, with D unresolved. Trimming left V 6 bases short and J 3 bases short, with 17 bases between. The V gene's germline CDR1 is SGHTA and CDR2 FQGTGA. The CDR3 has 15 residues.

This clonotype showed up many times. The DNA of the CDR3 is TGTGCCAGCAGTGAAGATTACTTGCGAGGGGAGCTGTTTTTT. Translated, it gives CASSEDYLRGELFF. The rearrangement links TRBV2 to TRBJ2-2; no firm D call. The CDR3 length is 14 residues. The ends were cut back, 1 base at V and 8 bases at J, with 11 bases in the middle. The germline gives CDR1 SNHLY, CDR2 FYNNEI.

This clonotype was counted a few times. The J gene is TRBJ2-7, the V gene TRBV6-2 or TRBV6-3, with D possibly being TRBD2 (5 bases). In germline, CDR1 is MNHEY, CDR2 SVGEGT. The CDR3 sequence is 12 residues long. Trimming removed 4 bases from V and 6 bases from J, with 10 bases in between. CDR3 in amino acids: CASSFLATEQYF. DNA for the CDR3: TGTGCCAGCAGTTTTCTAGCCACCGAGCAGTACTTC.

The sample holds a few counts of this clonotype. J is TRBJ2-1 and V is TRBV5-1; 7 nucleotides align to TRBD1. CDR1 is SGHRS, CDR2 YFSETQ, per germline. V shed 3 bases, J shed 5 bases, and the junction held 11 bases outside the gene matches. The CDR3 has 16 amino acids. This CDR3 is CASSSNRDSPHNEQFF. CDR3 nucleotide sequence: TGCGCCAGCAGCTCCAACCGGGACAGCCCTCACAATGAGCAGTTCTTC.

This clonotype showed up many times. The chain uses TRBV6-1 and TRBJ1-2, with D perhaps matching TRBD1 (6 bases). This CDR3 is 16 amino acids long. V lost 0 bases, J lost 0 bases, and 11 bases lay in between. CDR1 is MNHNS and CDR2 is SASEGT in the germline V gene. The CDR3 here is CASSEAEDSANYGYTF. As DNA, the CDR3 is TGTGCCAGCAGTGAAGCGGAGGACAGCGCTAACTATGGCTACACCTTC.

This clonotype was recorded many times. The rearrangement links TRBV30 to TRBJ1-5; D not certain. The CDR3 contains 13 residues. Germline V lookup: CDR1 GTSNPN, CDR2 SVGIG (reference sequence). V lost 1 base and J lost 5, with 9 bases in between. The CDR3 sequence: CAWSAEEDQPQHF. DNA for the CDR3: TGTGCCTGGAGTGCCGAGGAGGATCAGCCCCAGCATTTT.

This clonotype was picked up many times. CDR3 in amino acids: CASSYLGYTEAFF. The CDR3 DNA is TGTGCCAGCAGTTACTTGGGGTATACTGAAGCTTTCTTT. The rearrangement uses TRBV6-5 and TRBJ1-1; no definite D call. The V end lost 1 base, the J end lost 5 bases, and 8 bases lay between the germline ends. The CDR3 spans 13 residues. The germline V gene has CDR1 MNHEY and CDR2 SVGAGI.

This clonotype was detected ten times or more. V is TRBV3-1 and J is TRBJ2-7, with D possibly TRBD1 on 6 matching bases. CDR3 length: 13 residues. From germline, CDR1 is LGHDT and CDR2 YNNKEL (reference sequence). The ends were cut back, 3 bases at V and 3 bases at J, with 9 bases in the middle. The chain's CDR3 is CASSQDSRYEQYF. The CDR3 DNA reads TGTGCCAGCAGCCAGGACAGCCGCTACGAGCAGTACTTC.

The CDR3 DNA follows: TGTGCCAGCAGCTTAGATCGACTCGACAATGAGCAGTTCTTC. It specifies CASSLDRLDNEQFF. The rearrangement links TRBV11-2 to TRBJ2-1; no clear D gene. The V end lost 0 bases, the J end lost 5 bases, and 8 bases lay between the germline ends. Germline-derived CDR1 and CDR2 are SGHAT and FQNNGV. This CDR3 spans 14 amino acids.

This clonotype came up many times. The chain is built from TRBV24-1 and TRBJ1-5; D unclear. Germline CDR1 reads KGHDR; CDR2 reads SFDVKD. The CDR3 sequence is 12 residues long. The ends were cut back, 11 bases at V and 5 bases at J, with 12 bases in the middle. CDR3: CAIKWRDQPQHF. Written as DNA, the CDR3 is TGTGCCATCAAATGGAGGGATCAGCCCCAGCATTTT.

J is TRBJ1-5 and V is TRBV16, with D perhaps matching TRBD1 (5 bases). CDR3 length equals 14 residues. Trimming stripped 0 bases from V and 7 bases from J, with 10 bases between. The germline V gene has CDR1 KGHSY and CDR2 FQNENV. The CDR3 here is CASSQSVGVQPQHF. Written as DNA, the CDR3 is TGTGCCAGCAGCCAATCGGTGGGGGTCCAGCCCCAGCATTTT.

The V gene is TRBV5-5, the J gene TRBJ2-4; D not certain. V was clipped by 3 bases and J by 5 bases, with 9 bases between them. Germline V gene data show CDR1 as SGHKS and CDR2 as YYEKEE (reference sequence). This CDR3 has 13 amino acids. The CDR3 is CASSSNAENIQYF. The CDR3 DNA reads TGTGCCAGCAGCTCCAACGCAGAAAACATTCAGTACTTC.